The next 27 T cell receptor beta chains were all read from a single sample in a study of T cells in women clearing cervical HPV infection. Profiled with immunoSEQ multiplex PCR; TCRdb holds only in-frame clones, not every one. The repertoire table contains 25,000 to 35,000 clones. Sequencing was carried out using blood buffy coat. The receptors derive from a woman aged 18 to 75 with a cervical HPV16 infection that either progressed to CIN3+ or cleared (not recorded which).

A remark on this clone: The read is 3 residues too short to cover the CDR3 end, so that end is filled in from the germline J gene. This chain links TRBV6-1 with TRBJ2-1; perhaps TRBD1 as D (5 bases). The CDR3 runs 15 residues. V was trimmed by 1 base and J by 4 bases, leaving 11 bases between them. Germline V CDR1 and CDR2: MNHNS, SASEGT. The CDR3 here is CASSEEGSGYNEQFF. The covered CDR3 bases are TGTGCCAGCAGTGAAGAGGGGTCAGGGTACAATGAG.

To note about this clone: Read sequence stops 3 residues before the CDR3 end, and the germline J gene provides the missing end. The V and J genes are TRBV6-4 and TRBJ2-5; 8 nucleotides line up with TRBD2. V was pared by 5 bases and J by 1 base, with 6 bases of the junction left unmatched. Germline V gene lookup returns CDR1 MRHNA and CDR2 SNTAGT. CDR3 size: 15 residues. The CDR3 loop is CASSPSAGAQETQYF. The covered CDR3 bases are TGTGCCAGCAGTCCATCAGCGGGGGCCCAAGAGACC.

About this clone: The read comes to an end 3 residues before the CDR3 does, leaving the germline J gene to fill in the end. The chain links TRBV19 to TRBJ2-2; 10 nucleotides match TRBD1. J was trimmed by 5 bases and V by 5 bases; bases with no gene match: 8. This CDR3 is built from 16 residues. Germline V gene sequence: CDR1 LNHDA, CDR2 SQIVND (reference sequence). CDR3 region: CASSPIDRGRTGELFF. The covered CDR3 bases are TGTGCCAGTAGTCCTATCGACAGGGGGCGTACCGGGGAG.

About this clone: With the read ending 3 residues before the CDR3 end, the germline J gene is used to fill in that end. The chain has TRBV20-1 and TRBJ2-3; 8 bases map to TRBD2. Germline trimming cut 3 bases from V and 2 bases from J; bases unmatched to any gene: 7. CDR1 and CDR2 (germline): DFQATT, SNEGSKA (reference sequence). The CDR3 extends over 15 amino acids. Incomplete CDR3 DNA: TGCAGTGCTAGTGAGACTAGCGCATCCACAGATACG. This gives the protein CSASETSASTDT. The whole CDR3 protein is CSASETSASTDTQYF.

Turning to this clone: The missing CDR3 end, 3 residues past where the read stops, is filled in from the germline J gene. The chain uses TRBV18 and TRBJ1-5; TRBD1 might be the D (5 bases). V dropped 4 bases and J dropped 0 bases, with 10 bases sitting between them. The CDR3 sequence is 15 residues long. Looked up from germline, CDR1 is KGHSH and CDR2 is LQKENI. The CDR3 DNA, read in part, is TGTGCCAGCTCACGGATTCAGGGTAGCAATCAGCCC. Translated, it gives CASSRIQGSNQP. The whole CDR3 sequence is CASSRIQGSNQPQHF.

A remark on this clone: The DNA ends 3 residues before the CDR3 does, and the rest of the CDR3 is filled in from the germline J gene. This chain joins TRBV19 and TRBJ2-5; D is possibly TRBD1 (5 bases). The CDR3 runs to 15 residues. Trimming removed 6 bases at V and 5 bases at J, with 19 bases between. Germline assignment: CDR1 LNHDA and CDR2 SQIVND (reference sequence). The CDR3 loop is CASRPAEAGRETQYF. Incomplete CDR3 DNA: TGTGCCAGTAGACCCGCCGAGGCAGGGCGGGAGACC. The variable domain in full, completed from reference TRBV19 and TRBJ2-5, reads DGGITQSPKYLFRKEGQNVTLSCEQNLNHDAMYWYRQDPGQGLRLIYYSQIVNDFQKGDIAEGYSVSREKKESFPLTVTSAQKNPTAFYLCASRPAEAGRETQYFGPGTRLLVL.

The DNA read from the CDR3 is TGTGCCACCGCCGGGACAGATTCCTATGGC. Amino acids: CATAGTDSYG. The full CDR3 protein is CATAGTDSYGYTF. The chain combines TRBV7-9 with TRBJ1-2, with 7 positions matching TRBD1. Read sequence stops 3 residues before the CDR3 end, and the germline J gene provides the missing end. The CDR3 covers 13 residues. CDR1 is SEHNR, CDR2 FQNEAQ, per germline (reference sequence). The V and J ends lost 10 bases and 4 bases, in that order; junction bases with no gene match: 9.

Regarding this clone: With the read ending 3 residues before the CDR3 end, the germline J gene is used to fill in that end. This chain connects TRBV6-4 to TRBJ2-2; 12 bases map to TRBD1. The CDR3 loop spans 15 amino acids. J gave up 2 bases and V 8 bases, and 3 bases lay outside the gene matches. Germline assignment: CDR1 MRHNA and CDR2 SNTAGT. CDR3 in amino acids: CASPGQGANTGELFF. The part of the CDR3 DNA that was read is TGTGCCAGCCCGGGACAGGGGGCCAACACCGGGGAG.

A note on this clone: The CDR3 goes on 3 residues after the read ends, and that part is filled in from the germline J gene. The chain uses TRBV19 and TRBJ1-3; D unresolved. The CDR3 consists of 16 residues. From germline, CDR1 is LNHDA and CDR2 SQIVND (reference sequence). V gave up 3 bases and J gave up 4 bases, with 16 bases separating them. The CDR3 DNA, read in part, is TGTGCCAGTAGTATTAATCTACCGGCAGGAGGAAACACC. This sequence encodes CASSINLPAGGNT. The whole CDR3 sequence is CASSINLPAGGNTIYF.

Notes on this clone: The read falls 3 residues short of the CDR3 end, and the missing part is taken from the germline J gene. This chain uses TRBV10-1 with TRBJ1-6, with TRBD1 identical over 10 bases. The germline V gene has CDR1 WNHNN and CDR2 SYGVQD (reference sequence). The CDR3 runs 18 residues. The CDR3 sequence is CASSEPRGGDRGLGTLHF. CDR3 bases read: TGCGCCAGCAGTGAGCCCCGGGGAGGGGACAGGGGTCTAGGTACC.

For this clone: The read terminates 3 residues before the CDR3 end, so the remaining end is supplied by the germline J gene. V is TRBV6-1 and J is TRBJ2-5; 11 nucleotides line up with TRBD2. J was trimmed by 5 bases and V by 2 bases; bases with no gene match: 4. Germline CDR1 reads MNHNS; CDR2 reads SASEGT. The CDR3 has 15 amino acids. The CDR3 loop is CASSETSGGGETQYF. The covered CDR3 bases are TGTGCCAGCAGTGAAACTAGCGGGGGCGGGGAGACC.

A remark on this clone: The read halts 3 residues ahead of the CDR3 end, with the missing end drawn from the germline J gene. J is TRBJ2-7 and V is TRBV18; D may be TRBD2 (5 bases). Trimming removed 3 bases from V and 3 bases from J, with 12 bases in between. CDR1 KGHSH and CDR2 LQKENI come from the germline V gene. The CDR3 spans 14 residues. The CDR3 reads CASSPADWGYEQYF. CDR3 bases read: TGTGCCAGCTCACCCGCGGACTGGGGCTACGAG.

A word on this clone: With the read ending 3 residues before the CDR3 end, the germline J gene is used to fill in that end. The rearrangement links TRBV12-3 or TRBV12-4 to TRBJ1-5, with TRBD1 matching over 7 bases. The CDR3 loop spans 16 amino acids. The V and J ends lost 6 bases and 3 bases, in that order; junction bases with no gene match: 11. The DNA read from the CDR3 is TGTGCCAGCAGCCAACGGGGGCAGGGGGTCAATCAGCCC. This gives the protein CASSQRGQGVNQP. The CDR3 reads in full as CASSQRGQGVNQPQHF.

Notes on this clone: The read comes to an end 3 residues before the CDR3 does, leaving the germline J gene to fill in the end. V usage is TRBV9 and J usage is TRBJ2-1; D gene unclear. The V and J ends lost 4 bases and 4 bases respectively, with 3 bases between them. The CDR3 extends over 11 amino acids. CDR1 and CDR2 (germline): SGDLS, YYNGEE. This CDR3 is CASSTYNEQFF. CDR3 bases read: TGTGCCAGCAGCACATACAATGAG.

Note on this clone: The read stops 3 residues short of the end of the CDR3; the missing end is completed from the germline J gene. V usage is TRBV20-1 and J usage is TRBJ2-4; 8 nucleotides line up with TRBD1. The CDR3 is 17 residues long. CDR1 DFQATT and CDR2 SNEGSKA come from the germline V gene (reference sequence). The ends lost 4 bases at V and 4 bases at J; junction bases unmatched: 15. The CDR3 loop reads CSAKGTGGPEGKNIQYF. CDR3 bases read: TGCAGTGCTAAAGGGACAGGTGGCCCGGAAGGGAAAAACATT.

As regards this clone: The DNA ends 3 residues before the CDR3 does, and the rest of the CDR3 is filled in from the germline J gene. V usage is TRBV6-1 and J usage is TRBJ2-1, with 8 bases aligning to TRBD2. The germline V gene encodes CDR1 MNHNS and CDR2 SASEGT. The junction had 10 bases not matched to a gene; V was cut back by 2 bases and J by 7 bases. This CDR3 region has 16 residues. CDR3 DNA (partial): TGTGCCAGCAGTGAACGAGTCAGCGGGGGAGGGAATGAG. Protein sequence: CASSERVSGGGNE. The CDR3 in its entirety is CASSERVSGGGNEQFF.

Notes on this clone: Coverage ceases 3 residues before the CDR3 finishes, and the germline J gene fills in the end. The chain links TRBV10-1 to TRBJ1-1, with 8 bases that match TRBD1. This CDR3 has 14 residues. CDR1 is WNHNN and CDR2 is SYGVQD in the germline V gene (reference sequence). With V trimmed by 5 bases and J by 5 bases, 7 bases remained unmatched. The CDR3 spells CASSTTGGRTEAFF. The part of the CDR3 DNA that was read is TGCGCCAGCAGTACCACAGGGGGGAGGACTGAA.

Turning to this clone: Coverage ceases 3 residues before the CDR3 finishes, and the germline J gene fills in the end. The V gene is TRBV2, the J gene TRBJ2-5, with TRBD2 matching over 10 bases. The CDR3 extends over 16 amino acids. Looked up from germline, CDR1 is SNHLY and CDR2 is FYNNEI. V was pared by 5 bases and J by 5 bases, with 11 bases of the junction left unmatched. The part of the CDR3 DNA that was read is TGTGCCAGCAGTTTAGCGGGGGGTACCACCGGGGAGACC. This translates into CASSLAGGTTGET. The whole CDR3 protein is CASSLAGGTTGETQYF.

Regarding this clone: The observed sequence ends 3 residues before the CDR3 terminus, with the missing tail filled in from the germline J gene. The V and J genes are TRBV7-6 and TRBJ2-1, with a weak D call TRBD1 (6 bases). CDR3 length equals 17 residues. Per the germline V gene, CDR1 is SGHVS and CDR2 is FNYEAQ. Trimming shortened V by 0 bases and J by 4 bases, and 16 bases separated the two germline ends. CDR3 sequence reads: CASSLAGVRGPYNEQFF. CDR3 DNA, as far as it was read: TGTGCCAGCAGCTTAGCGGGTGTCAGGGGTCCTTACAATGAG.

In regard to this clone: The read gets to within 3 residues of the CDR3 end, and the germline J gene fills in the rest. This sequence joins TRBV19 and TRBJ2-7, with D uncertain. This CDR3 is built from 13 residues. V dropped 8 bases and J dropped 5 bases, with 16 bases sitting between them. The germline gives CDR1 LNHDA, CDR2 SQIVND (reference sequence). CDR3: CASPPGGSNEQYF. The CDR3 bases that were read are TGTGCCAGTCCCCCGGGTGGGTCGAACGAG.

Note on this clone: An end of the junction does not agree with germline; a read error may underlie this. The CDR3 is cut off 3 residues early in the read; its end comes from the germline J gene. This chain links TRBV2 with TRBJ2-1, with TRBD2 matching 15 bases. The CDR3 is 17 amino acids. Germline CDR1 is SNHLY and CDR2 is FYNNEI. The chain's CDR3 is CVSRGGLAGGAYNEQFF. The DNA read from the CDR3 is TGTGTCAGCAGAGGAGGACTAGCGGGGGGGGCATACAATGAG.

On this clone: The read terminates 3 residues ahead of where the CDR3 ends, so the germline J gene completes it. The rearrangement joins TRBV18 to TRBJ2-2; 7 bases align to TRBD1. This CDR3 spans 16 amino acids. Trimming took 5 bases from V and 4 from J; bases not matched to a gene: 10. Germline V gives CDR1 KGHSH, CDR2 LQKENI. CDR3: CASSSFGDRVTGELFF. CDR3 DNA, as far as it was read: TGTGCCAGCTCATCTTTTGGAGACAGGGTCACCGGGGAG.

Remarks on this clone: The read gets to within 3 residues of the CDR3 end, and the germline J gene fills in the rest. J is TRBJ1-4 and V is TRBV15, with D unclear. The CDR3 is made up of 12 amino acids. Germline V CDR1 and CDR2: LNHNV, YYDKDF (reference sequence). Trimming took off 1 base at V and 7 bases at J, with 4 bases between the two ends. CDR3 bases read: TGTGCCACCAGCAGAGGGGCTGAAAAA. Amino acid sequence: CATSRGAEK. The CDR3, in full, reads CATSRGAEKLFF.

With regard to this clone: The DNA ends 3 residues before the CDR3 does, and the rest of the CDR3 is filled in from the germline J gene. The J gene is TRBJ2-5, the V gene TRBV5-6; 7 bases are a match to TRBD1. Looked up from germline, CDR1 is SGHDT and CDR2 is YYEEEE. Trimming cost V 4 bases and J 4 bases; bases outside gene matches: 4. CDR3 length: 13 amino acids. CDR3 DNA, as far as it was read: TGTGCCAGCAGCCAAGGGGGCCGAGAGACC. Protein: CASSQGGRET. The whole CDR3 protein is CASSQGGRETQYF.

Concerning this clone: The sequence runs out 3 residues before the end of the CDR3; the remainder is reconstructed from the germline J gene. The chain is built from TRBV28 and TRBJ1-6; D unresolved. CDR1 and CDR2 from the germline V gene are MDHEN and SYDVKM. V lost 7 bases to trimming and J lost 0 bases, with 7 bases between them. This CDR3 comprises 14 residues. The covered CDR3 bases are TGTGCCAGCACCCTAGACTCCTATAATTCACCC. This translates into CASTLDSYNSP. The entire CDR3 protein is CASTLDSYNSPLHF.

Turning to this clone: The DNA ends 3 residues before the CDR3 does, and the rest of the CDR3 is filled in from the germline J gene. The V and J genes are TRBV7-9 and TRBJ2-5; D gene ambiguous. Trimming took off 6 bases at V and 2 bases at J, with 16 bases between the two ends. CDR1 and CDR2 from the germline V gene are SEHNR and FQNEAQ (reference sequence). The CDR3 has 15 amino acids. Partial CDR3 DNA: TGTGCCAGCAGTCAACCTACGGGTTCGCAAGAGACC. Its translation: CASSQPTGSQET. Given in full, the CDR3 is CASSQPTGSQETQYF.

To note about this clone: The read terminates 3 residues before the CDR3 end, so the remaining end is supplied by the germline J gene. This chain connects TRBV2 to TRBJ1-2; 9 nucleotides align to TRBD1. This CDR3 comprises 15 residues. The trim removed 5 bases at V and 2 bases at J, leaving 6 bases unmatched. Germline V gives CDR1 SNHLY, CDR2 FYNNEI. The CDR3 is CASSPGTGMNYGYTF. CDR3 DNA, as far as it was read: TGTGCCAGCAGTCCCGGGACAGGGATGAACTATGGC. The full variable domain, with the rest looked up from reference TRBV2 and TRBJ1-2, is EPEVTQTPSHQVTQMGQEVILRCVPISNHLYFYWYRQILGQKVEFLVSFYNNEISEKSEIFDDQFSVERPDGSNFTLKIRSTKLEDSAMYFCASSPGTGMNYGYTFGSGTRLTVV.